This TCR beta chain was profiled in a study of cytomegalovirus exposure and HLA in healthy donors. Study details: A subsequent analysis stated that the 90 to 150 validation repertoires were run on the same platform as the roughly 670 first-cohort repertoires. Study-level findings and limits: Rarity held for most TCR sequences, but there were some public TCRs that occurred in many donors. The study listed under 200 cytomegalovirus-associated TCR beta chains.

Sequencing used immunoSEQ multiplex PCR; TCRdb keeps in-frame clones, though not all of them. The sample gives 250,000 or so clones, about 90% of which show up once; around 12% is in the top ten. On this clone itself: Its antigen is currently unknown.

Losses at the gene ends were 5 bases for V and 4 bases for J; bases not matched to a gene: 4. CDR1 is SGHTA, CDR2 FQGTGA, per germline. The CDR3 sequence is 13 residues long. Input material: PBMCs. This TCR derives from a man in his late teens or twenties in good health and CMV-seropositive. This sequence joins TRBV7-3 and TRBJ1-1, with 7 bases fitting TRBD1. CDR3 sequence (DNA): TGTGCCAGCAGCCAAGCAGGGGGCACTGAAGCTTTCTTT. It is translated as CASSQAGGTEAFF.